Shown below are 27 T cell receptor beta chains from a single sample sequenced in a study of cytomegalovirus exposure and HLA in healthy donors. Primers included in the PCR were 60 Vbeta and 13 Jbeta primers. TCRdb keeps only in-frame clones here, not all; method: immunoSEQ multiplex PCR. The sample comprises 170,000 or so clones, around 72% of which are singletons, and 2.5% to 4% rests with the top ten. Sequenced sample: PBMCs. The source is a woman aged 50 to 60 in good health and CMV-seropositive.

The CDR3 loop reads CASSKQGRYGYTF. The DNA for the CDR3 is TGTGCCAGCAGCAAACAGGGACGCTATGGCTACACCTTC. The chain employs TRBV6-5 and TRBJ1-2, with D perhaps TRBD1 (6 bases). Germline assignment: CDR1 MNHEY and CDR2 SVGAGI. This CDR3 has 13 amino acids. Trimming stripped 6 bases from V and 4 bases from J, with 12 bases between.

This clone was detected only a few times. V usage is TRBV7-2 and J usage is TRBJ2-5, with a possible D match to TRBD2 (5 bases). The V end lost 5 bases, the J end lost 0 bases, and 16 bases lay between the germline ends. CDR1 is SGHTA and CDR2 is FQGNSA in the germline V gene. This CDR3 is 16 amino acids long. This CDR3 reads CASSPRIWRDQETQYF. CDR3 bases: TGTGCCAGCAGCCCCCGTATCTGGCGGGACCAAGAGACCCAGTACTTC.

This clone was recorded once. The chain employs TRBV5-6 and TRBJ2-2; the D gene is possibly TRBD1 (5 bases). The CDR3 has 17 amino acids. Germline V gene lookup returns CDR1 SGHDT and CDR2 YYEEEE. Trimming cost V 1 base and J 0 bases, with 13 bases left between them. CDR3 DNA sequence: TGTGCCAGCAGCTTGAGGGGTTTTAAACCGAACACCGGGGAGCTGTTTTTT. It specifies CASSLRGFKPNTGELFF.

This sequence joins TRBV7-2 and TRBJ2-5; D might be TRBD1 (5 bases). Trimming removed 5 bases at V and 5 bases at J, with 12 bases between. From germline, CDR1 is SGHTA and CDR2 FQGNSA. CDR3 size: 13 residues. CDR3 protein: CASSRGAEETQYF. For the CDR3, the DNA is TGTGCCAGCAGCAGGGGCGCTGAGGAGACCCAGTACTTC.

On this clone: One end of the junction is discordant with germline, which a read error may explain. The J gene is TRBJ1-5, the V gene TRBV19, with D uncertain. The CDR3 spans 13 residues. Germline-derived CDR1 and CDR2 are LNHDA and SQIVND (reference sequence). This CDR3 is CASSIDGLSSPRF. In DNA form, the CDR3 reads TGTGCCAGTAGTATAGATGGACTATCCTCCCCCCGTTTT.

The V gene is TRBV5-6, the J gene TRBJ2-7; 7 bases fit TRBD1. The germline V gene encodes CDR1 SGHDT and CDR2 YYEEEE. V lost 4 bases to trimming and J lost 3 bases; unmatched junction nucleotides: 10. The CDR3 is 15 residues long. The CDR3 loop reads CASSRQQDRIYEQYF. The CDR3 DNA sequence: TGTGCCAGCAGCCGCCAACAGGACAGGATCTACGAGCAGTACTTC.

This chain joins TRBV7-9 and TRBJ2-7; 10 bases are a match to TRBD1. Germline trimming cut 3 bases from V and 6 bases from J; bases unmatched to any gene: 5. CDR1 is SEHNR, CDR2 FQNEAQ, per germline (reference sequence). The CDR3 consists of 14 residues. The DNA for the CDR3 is TGTGCCAGCAGCTTGTCCGGGACAGGGGTCGAGCAGTACTTC. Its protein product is CASSLSGTGVEQYF.

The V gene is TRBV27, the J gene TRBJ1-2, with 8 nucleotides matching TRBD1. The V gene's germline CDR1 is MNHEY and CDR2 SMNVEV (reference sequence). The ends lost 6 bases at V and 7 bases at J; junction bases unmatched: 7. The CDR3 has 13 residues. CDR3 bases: TGTGCCAGCAGCAGGGACAGGTACGGTGGCTACACCTTC. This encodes CASSRDRYGGYTF.

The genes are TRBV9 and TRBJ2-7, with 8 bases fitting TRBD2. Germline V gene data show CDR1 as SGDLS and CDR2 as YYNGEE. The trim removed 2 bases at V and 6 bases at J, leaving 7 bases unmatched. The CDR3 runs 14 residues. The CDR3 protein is CASSVGGRTSEQYF. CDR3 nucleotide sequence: TGTGCCAGCAGCGTGGGCGGGAGGACATCCGAGCAGTACTTC.

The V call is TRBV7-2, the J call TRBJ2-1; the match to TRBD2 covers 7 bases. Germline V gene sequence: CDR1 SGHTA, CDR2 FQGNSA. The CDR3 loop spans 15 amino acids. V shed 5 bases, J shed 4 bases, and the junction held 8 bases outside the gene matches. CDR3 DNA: TGTGCCAGCAGCCCCCGGGGGGACCCTTACAATGAGCAGTTCTTC. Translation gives CASSPRGDPYNEQFF.

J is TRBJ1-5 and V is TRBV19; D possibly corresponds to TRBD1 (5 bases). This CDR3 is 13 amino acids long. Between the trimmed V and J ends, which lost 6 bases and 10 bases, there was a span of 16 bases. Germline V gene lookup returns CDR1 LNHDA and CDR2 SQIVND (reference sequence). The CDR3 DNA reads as TGTGCCAGTAGGCCCGGGGGTGGGGGACCCCAGCATTTT. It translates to CASRPGGGGPQHF.

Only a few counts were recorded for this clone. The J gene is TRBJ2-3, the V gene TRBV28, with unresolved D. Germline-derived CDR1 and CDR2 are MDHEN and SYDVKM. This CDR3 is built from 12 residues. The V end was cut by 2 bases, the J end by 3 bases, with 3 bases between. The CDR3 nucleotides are TGTGCCAGCAGTTTAGCGACAGATACGCAGTATTTT. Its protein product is CASSLATDTQYF.

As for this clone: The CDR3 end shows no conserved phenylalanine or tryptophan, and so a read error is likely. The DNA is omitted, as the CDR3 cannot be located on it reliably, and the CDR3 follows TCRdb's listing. The CDR3 region is CASSVHRGRVA. The V call is TRBV21-1, the J call TRBJ2-7; TRBD1, the table's D call, was not compared with the DNA. TRBV21-1 is described as a pseudogene. The CDR3 length is 11 residues, termini included.

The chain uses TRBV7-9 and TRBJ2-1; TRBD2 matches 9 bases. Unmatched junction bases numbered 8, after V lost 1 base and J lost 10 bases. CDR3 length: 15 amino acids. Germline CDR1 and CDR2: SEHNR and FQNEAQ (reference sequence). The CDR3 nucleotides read TGTGCCAGCAGCTTAGTCCTAGCGGGGCTGCCCGAGCAGTTCTTC. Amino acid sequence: CASSLVLAGLPEQFF.

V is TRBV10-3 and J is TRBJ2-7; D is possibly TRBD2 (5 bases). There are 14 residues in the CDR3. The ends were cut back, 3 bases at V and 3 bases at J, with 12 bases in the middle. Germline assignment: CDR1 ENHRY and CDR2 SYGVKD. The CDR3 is CAISDSRGHYEQYF. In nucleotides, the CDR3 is TGTGCCATCAGTGACTCCCGGGGTCACTACGAGCAGTACTTC.

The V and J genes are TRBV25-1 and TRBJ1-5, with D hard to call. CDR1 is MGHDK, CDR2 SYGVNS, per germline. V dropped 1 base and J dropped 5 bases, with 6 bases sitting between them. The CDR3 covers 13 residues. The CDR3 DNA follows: TGTGCCAGCAGTGAATCGGTTTATCAGCCCCAGCATTTT. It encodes CASSESVYQPQHF.

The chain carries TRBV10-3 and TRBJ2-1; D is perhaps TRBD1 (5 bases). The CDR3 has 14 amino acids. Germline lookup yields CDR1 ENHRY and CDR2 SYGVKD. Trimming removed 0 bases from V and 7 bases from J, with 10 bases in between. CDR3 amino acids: CAISESDRGNEQFF. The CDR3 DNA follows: TGTGCCATCAGTGAGTCGGATAGGGGTAATGAGCAGTTCTTC.

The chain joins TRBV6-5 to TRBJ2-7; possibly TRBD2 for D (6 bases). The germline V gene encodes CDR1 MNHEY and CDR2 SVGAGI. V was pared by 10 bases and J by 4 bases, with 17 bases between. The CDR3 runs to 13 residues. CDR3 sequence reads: CATLKRGGYEQYF. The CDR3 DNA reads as TGTGCCACTCTAAAAAGGGGAGGATACGAGCAGTACTTC.

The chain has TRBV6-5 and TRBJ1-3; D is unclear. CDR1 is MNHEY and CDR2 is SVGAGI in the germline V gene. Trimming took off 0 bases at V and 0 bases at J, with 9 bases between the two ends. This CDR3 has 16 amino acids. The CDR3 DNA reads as TGTGCCAGCAGTTACTCACCACTCTTCTCTGGAAACACCATATATTTT. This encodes CASSYSPLFSGNTIYF.

As DNA, the CDR3 is TGTGCCAGCAGTGGCTCCGGGGGTTCCAGATACGAGCAGTACTTC. Translating gives CASSGSGGSRYEQYF. The rearrangement joins TRBV6-6 to TRBJ2-7; D is perhaps TRBD2 (6 bases). CDR1 is MNHNY and CDR2 is SVGAGI in the germline V gene (reference sequence). The CDR3 is made up of 15 amino acids. Trimming stripped 5 bases from V and 4 bases from J, with 18 bases between.

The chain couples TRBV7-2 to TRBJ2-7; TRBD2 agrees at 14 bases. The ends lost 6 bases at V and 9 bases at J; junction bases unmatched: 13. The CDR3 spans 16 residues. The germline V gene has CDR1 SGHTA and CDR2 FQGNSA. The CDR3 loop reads CASRGSTSGGAGVQYF. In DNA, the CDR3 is TGTGCCAGCAGAGGATCGACTAGCGGGGGGGCCGGGGTGCAGTACTTC.

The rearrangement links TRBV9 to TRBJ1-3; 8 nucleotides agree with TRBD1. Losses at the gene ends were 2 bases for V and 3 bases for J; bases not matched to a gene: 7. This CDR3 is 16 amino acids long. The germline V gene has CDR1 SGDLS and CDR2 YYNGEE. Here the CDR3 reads CASSVAWGTGGNTIYF. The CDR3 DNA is TGTGCCAGCAGCGTCGCCTGGGGGACAGGTGGAAACACCATATATTTT.

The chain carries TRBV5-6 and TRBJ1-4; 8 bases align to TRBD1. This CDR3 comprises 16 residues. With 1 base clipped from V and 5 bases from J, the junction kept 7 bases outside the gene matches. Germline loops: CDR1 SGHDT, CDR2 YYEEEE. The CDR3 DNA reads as TGTGCCAGCAGCTTGACCGGGACAGGTCACAATGAAAAACTGTTTTTT. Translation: CASSLTGTGHNEKLFF. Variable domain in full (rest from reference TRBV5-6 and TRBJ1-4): DAGVTQSPTHLIKTRGQQVTLRCSPKSGHDTVSWYQQALGQGPQFIFQYYEEEERQRGNFPDRFSGHQFPNYSSELNVNALLLGDSALYLCASSLTGTGHNEKLFFGSGTQLSVL.

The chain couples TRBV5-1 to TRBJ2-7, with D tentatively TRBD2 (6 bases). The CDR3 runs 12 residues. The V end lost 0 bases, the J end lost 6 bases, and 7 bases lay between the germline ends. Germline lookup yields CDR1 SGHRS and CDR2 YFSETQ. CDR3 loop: CASSLGAGEQYF. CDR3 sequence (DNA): TGCGCCAGCAGCTTGGGAGCGGGCGAGCAGTACTTC.

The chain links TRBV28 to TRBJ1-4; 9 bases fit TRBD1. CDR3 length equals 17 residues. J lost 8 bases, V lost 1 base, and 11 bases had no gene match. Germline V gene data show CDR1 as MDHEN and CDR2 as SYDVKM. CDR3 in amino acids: CASSLYKPGQGKEKLFF. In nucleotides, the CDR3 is TGTGCCAGCAGTTTATACAAACCGGGACAGGGTAAAGAAAAACTGTTTTTT.

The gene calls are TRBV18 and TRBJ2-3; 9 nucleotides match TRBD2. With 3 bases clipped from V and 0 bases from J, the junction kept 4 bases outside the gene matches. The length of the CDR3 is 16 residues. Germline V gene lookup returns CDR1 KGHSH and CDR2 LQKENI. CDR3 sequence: CASSPAGGISTDTQYF. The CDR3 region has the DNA TGTGCCAGCTCACCGGCGGGAGGGATAAGCACAGATACGCAGTATTTT.

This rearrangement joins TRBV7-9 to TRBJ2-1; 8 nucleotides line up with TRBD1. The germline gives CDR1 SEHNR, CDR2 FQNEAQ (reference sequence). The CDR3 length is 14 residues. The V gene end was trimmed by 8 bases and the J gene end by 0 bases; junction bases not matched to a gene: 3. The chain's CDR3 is CASRTGSSYNEQFF. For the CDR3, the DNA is TGTGCCAGCCGGACAGGGAGCTCCTACAATGAGCAGTTCTTC.